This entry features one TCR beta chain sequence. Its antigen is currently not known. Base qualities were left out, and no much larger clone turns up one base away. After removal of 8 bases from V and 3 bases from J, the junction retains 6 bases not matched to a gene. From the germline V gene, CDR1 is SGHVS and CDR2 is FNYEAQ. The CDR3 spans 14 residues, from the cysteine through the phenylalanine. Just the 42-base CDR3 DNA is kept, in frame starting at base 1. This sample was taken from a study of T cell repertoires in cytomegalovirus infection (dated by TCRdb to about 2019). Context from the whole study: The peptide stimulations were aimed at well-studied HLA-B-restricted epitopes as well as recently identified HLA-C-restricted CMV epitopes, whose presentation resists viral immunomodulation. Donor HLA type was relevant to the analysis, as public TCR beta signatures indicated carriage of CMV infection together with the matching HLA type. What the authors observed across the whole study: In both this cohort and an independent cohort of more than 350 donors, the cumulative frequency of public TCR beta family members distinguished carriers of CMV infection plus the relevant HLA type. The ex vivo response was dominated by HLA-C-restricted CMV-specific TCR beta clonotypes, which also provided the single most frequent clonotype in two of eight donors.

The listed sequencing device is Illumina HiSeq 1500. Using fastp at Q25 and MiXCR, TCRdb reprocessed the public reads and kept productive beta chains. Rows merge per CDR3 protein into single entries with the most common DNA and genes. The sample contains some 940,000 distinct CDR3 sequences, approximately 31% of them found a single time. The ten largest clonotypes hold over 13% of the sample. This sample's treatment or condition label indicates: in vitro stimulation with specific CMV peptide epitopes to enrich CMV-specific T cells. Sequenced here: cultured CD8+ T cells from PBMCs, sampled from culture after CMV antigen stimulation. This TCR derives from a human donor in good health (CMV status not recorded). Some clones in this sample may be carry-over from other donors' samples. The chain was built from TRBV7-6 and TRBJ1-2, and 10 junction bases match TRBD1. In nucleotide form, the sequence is TGTGCCAGCGGCACGGACAGGGGGGACTATGGCTACACCTTC. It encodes CASGTDRGDYGYTF. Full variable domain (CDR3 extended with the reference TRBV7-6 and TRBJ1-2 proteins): GAGVSQSPRYKVTKRGQDVALRCDPISGHVSLYWYRQALGQGPEFLTYFNYEAQQDKSGLPNDRFSAERPEGSISTLTIQRTEQRDSAMYRCASGTDRGDYGYTFGSGTRLTVV.